Sequencing of this TCR beta chain was carried out in a study of blood T cells in healthy people across ages. A second PCR, run for roughly 7 to 12 cycles, used a sample-barcoded 5' primer plus a J-beta primer mix. TCRdb reprocessed the 5' RACE reads via MiXCR and lists one record per CDR3 protein. The sample lists fewer than 1.5 million distinct CDR3 sequences; 42% were seen once. Of note for this clonotype: Its cognate antigen is unknown.

Study findings and constraints: PBMC samples, being unsorted, prevented any conclusive comparison of naive and antigen-experienced cells.

Trimming at V came to 5 bases and at J to 6 bases, leaving 13 bases not matched to a gene. There are 17 residues in the CDR3. Per the germline V gene, CDR1 is SGHDN and CDR2 is FVKESK. V is TRBV14 and J is TRBJ2-2, with 9 bases matching TRBD1. Sequenced material: blood. This receptor was taken from a woman under 30 in good health. CDR3 loop: CASSGTGTSPMAGELFF. The CDR3 nucleotides read TGTGCCAGCAGCGGGACAGGGACTTCCCCCATGGCCGGGGAGCTGTTTTTT.